Shown below are 32 T cell receptor beta chains from a single sample sequenced in a study of T cells after yellow fever vaccination. TCRdb re-derived calls from the 5' RACE reads in MiXCR, one entry per CDR3 protein. Among 300,000 to 400,000 distinct CDR3 sequences listed, 9.5% to 15% were seen once. The specimen was CD4+ T cells sorted from PBMCs, collected 15 days after the yellow fever booster vaccination. These receptors came from a man between 18 and 29 years old who received the YFV17D yellow fever vaccine.

The V call is TRBV5-1, the J call TRBJ2-7, with unresolved D. The V and J ends lost 2 bases and 3 bases respectively, with 12 bases between them. Germline values: CDR1 SGHRS, CDR2 YFSETQ. There are 14 residues in the CDR3. The CDR3 spells CASSLMAGDYEQYF. DNA of the CDR3: TGCGCCAGCAGCTTAATGGCAGGAGACTACGAGCAGTACTTC. The full variable domain, rest sourced from reference TRBV5-1 and TRBJ2-7, is KAGVTQTPRYLIKTRGQQVTLSCSPISGHRSVSWYQQTPGQGLQFLFEYFSETQRNKGNFPGRFSGRQFSNSRSEMNVSTLELGDSALYLCASSLMAGDYEQYFGPGTRLTVT.

This clonotype turned up a few times. CDR3 DNA sequence: TGCGCCAGCAGCCCCGAGATTTCTGGAAACACCATATATTTT. It codes for CASSPEISGNTIYF. The chain uses TRBV4-3 and TRBJ1-3; D gene uncertain. The CDR3 runs 14 residues. Per germline, CDR1 LGHNA and CDR2 YSLEER. The V end was cut by 4 bases, the J end by 1 base, with 8 bases between.

This clonotype came up a few times. The rearrangement links TRBV7-2 to TRBJ1-4; 9 positions match TRBD1. The CDR3 sequence is 15 residues long. The germline V gene encodes CDR1 SGHTA and CDR2 FQGNSA. The V gene end was trimmed by 5 bases and the J gene end by 4 bases; junction bases not matched to a gene: 5. The CDR3 protein is CASSVDRGFNEKLFF. CDR3 nucleotide sequence: TGTGCCAGCAGCGTAGACAGGGGGTTTAATGAAAAACTGTTTTTT.

This chain uses TRBV7-3 with TRBJ1-1; 10 bases are shared with TRBD1. J gave up 10 bases and V 5 bases, and 4 bases lay outside the gene matches. From germline, CDR1 is SGHTA and CDR2 FQGTGA. This CDR3 region has 12 residues. CDR3 sequence: CASSPGQGTAFF. The CDR3 bases are TGTGCCAGCAGCCCGGGACAGGGGACAGCTTTCTTT. The entire variable domain, with the rest obtained from reference TRBV7-3 and TRBJ1-1, is as follows: GAGVSQTPSNKVTEKGKYVELRCDPISGHTALYWYRQSLGQGPEFLIYFQGTGAADDSGLPNDRFFAVRPEGSVSTLKIQRTERGDSAVYLCASSPGQGTAFFGQGTRLTVV.

This chain joins TRBV20-1 and TRBJ1-5, with D possibly matching TRBD1 (5 bases). CDR3 length: 13 residues. V was clipped by 6 bases and J by 7 bases, with 16 bases between them. Germline CDR1 DFQATT, CDR2 SNEGSKA (reference sequence). As DNA, the CDR3 is TGCAGTGCCCAGGACATGGTCAACCAGCCCCAGCATTTT. It translates to CSAQDMVNQPQHF.

The V gene is TRBV11-2, the J gene TRBJ1-2, with D perhaps matching TRBD1 (5 bases). The CDR3 has 17 amino acids. V was cut by 5 bases and J by 2 bases, with 21 bases left in between. CDR1 and CDR2 (germline): SGHAT, FQNNGV. The CDR3 DNA sequence: TGTGCCAGCAGCCCAACTGCAGGGATCCCGACCAACTATGGCTACACCTTC. Translation gives CASSPTAGIPTNYGYTF.

This chain joins TRBV6-2 or TRBV6-3 and TRBJ1-2; the match to TRBD1 covers 7 bases. This CDR3 is 13 amino acids long. Germline V gene data show CDR1 as MNHEY and CDR2 as SVGEGT. V trimming: 6 bases; J trimming: 6 bases; junction bases outside the gene matches: 7. The CDR3 sequence: CASRVTGVDGYTF. The CDR3 coding sequence is TGTGCCAGCAGGGTAACAGGGGTCGATGGCTACACCTTC.

This clonotype came up a few times. J is TRBJ2-2 and V is TRBV30; perhaps TRBD1 as D (5 bases). Germline V gene lookup returns CDR1 GTSNPN and CDR2 SVGIG (reference sequence). This CDR3 region has 13 residues. Trimming pared 2 bases from V and 3 bases from J, leaving 7 bases between. CDR3 loop: CAWSNRYTGELFF. The CDR3, as DNA: TGTGCCTGGAGTAACAGGTACACCGGGGAGCTGTTTTTT.

This clonotype was detected ten times or more. CDR3 coding DNA: TGTGCCAGCAGTGCCTACTTTCCTTCTCCCACGGGCACAGATACGCAGTATTTT. It yields the protein CASSAYFPSPTGTDTQYF. The chain is built from TRBV6-1 and TRBJ2-3; D is unresolved. The CDR3 spans 18 residues. Per germline, CDR1 MNHNS and CDR2 SASEGT. The V end lost 4 bases, the J end lost 1 base, and 21 bases lay between the germline ends.

This clonotype was observed at least ten times. V usage is TRBV10-3 and J usage is TRBJ1-1; D unresolved. The CDR3 has 12 amino acids. The V end was cut by 5 bases, the J end by 4 bases, with 8 bases between. Germline loops: CDR1 ENHRY, CDR2 SYGVKD. CDR3 loop: CAISKVGTEAFF. Written as DNA, the CDR3 is TGTGCCATCAGTAAGGTTGGCACTGAAGCTTTCTTT.

This clonotype was observed a handful of times. This rearrangement joins TRBV6-2 or TRBV6-3 to TRBJ2-5; the D gene is possibly TRBD2 (7 bases). Per the germline V gene, CDR1 is MNHEY and CDR2 is SVGEGT. The CDR3 consists of 12 residues. The V end was cut by 8 bases, the J end by 5 bases, with 12 bases between. The CDR3 loop reads CASVQGGETQYF. The CDR3 nucleotides are TGTGCCAGCGTACAGGGAGGGGAGACCCAGTACTTC.

The V call is TRBV6-5, the J call TRBJ2-7; D is possibly TRBD1 (6 bases). The germline V gene has CDR1 MNHEY and CDR2 SVGAGI. This CDR3 has 16 amino acids. Trimming removed 5 bases at V and 2 bases at J, with 19 bases between. The DNA of the CDR3 is TGTGCCAGCAGTAATAGTGGGGGCTACTCTCCCTACGAGCAGTACTTC. This codes for CASSNSGGYSPYEQYF.

This clonotype has more than one count but fewer than ten. The gene calls are TRBV25-1 and TRBJ2-2; tentatively, D is TRBD1 (5 bases). The germline V and J ends were trimmed by 0 bases and 6 bases, with 11 bases remaining between them. Germline CDR1 MGHDK, CDR2 SYGVNS. This CDR3 is built from 15 residues. This chain's CDR3 is CASSEYQGRAGELFF. In DNA form, the CDR3 reads TGTGCCAGCAGTGAATATCAGGGTAGGGCCGGGGAGCTGTTTTTT.

In this sample, this clonotype turned up a few times. V gene TRBV7-8 combines with J gene TRBJ2-2; 7 bases align to TRBD1. The CDR3 length is 14 residues. Trimming cost V 6 bases and J 1 base; bases outside gene matches: 2. CDR1 is SGHVS and CDR2 is FQNEAQ in the germline V gene. CDR3: CASSRQGNTGELFF. In nucleotides, the CDR3 is TGTGCCAGCAGTCGACAGGGGAACACCGGGGAGCTGTTTTTT.

The V call is TRBV9, the J call TRBJ1-2; D possibly corresponds to TRBD1 (6 bases). V was shortened by 4 bases and J by 4 bases, with 17 bases between the two germline ends. CDR3 length equals 15 residues. Germline V CDR1 and CDR2: SGDLS, YYNGEE. The CDR3 spells CASSPTRGQIYGYTF. For the CDR3, the DNA is TGTGCCAGCAGCCCGACTCGGGGGCAGATCTATGGCTACACCTTC.

The CDR3 sequence is CASSQDWGVIHEQYF. The CDR3 nucleotides read TGCGCCAGCAGCCAAGATTGGGGGGTTATTCACGAGCAGTACTTC. This sequence joins TRBV4-3 and TRBJ2-7, with a possible D match to TRBD2 (6 bases). The V gene lost 0 bases and the J gene lost 5 bases, with 14 bases spanning the gap. The CDR3 contains 15 residues. From germline, CDR1 is LGHNA and CDR2 YSLEER.

This chain uses TRBV20-1 with TRBJ2-1; 7 bases align to TRBD2. Germline V gene data show CDR1 as DFQATT and CDR2 as SNEGSKA (reference sequence). V gave up 3 bases and J gave up 3 bases; unmatched junction bases: 5. The CDR3 extends over 14 amino acids. CDR3 amino acids: CSASPGGDYNEQFF. CDR3 coding DNA: TGCAGTGCTAGTCCGGGGGGAGACTACAATGAGCAGTTCTTC.

The chain carries TRBV5-1 and TRBJ2-1, with 8 bases that match TRBD2. V gave up 3 bases and J gave up 9 bases; unmatched junction bases: 11. Germline loops: CDR1 SGHRS, CDR2 YFSETQ. This CDR3 has 15 amino acids. CDR3: CASSWLAGPLGEQFF. DNA for the CDR3: TGCGCCAGCAGCTGGTTAGCGGGGCCCCTTGGTGAGCAGTTCTTC. Together with reference TRBV5-1 and TRBJ2-1, the CDR3 gives the full variable domain: KAGVTQTPRYLIKTRGQQVTLSCSPISGHRSVSWYQQTPGQGLQFLFEYFSETQRNKGNFPGRFSGRQFSNSRSEMNVSTLELGDSALYLCASSWLAGPLGEQFFGPGTRLTVL.

The chain recombines TRBV7-9 with TRBJ2-5, with D perhaps being TRBD1 or TRBD2 (5 bases each). V was pared by 1 base and J by 5 bases, with 14 bases between. Germline V CDR1 and CDR2: SEHNR, FQNEAQ (reference sequence). The CDR3 sequence is 15 residues long. The CDR3 DNA follows: TGTGCCAGCAGCTTAGTAGAGGGTTCAGGGGAGACCCAGTACTTC. Translated: CASSLVEGSGETQYF.

The gene calls are TRBV7-2 and TRBJ2-2; D ambiguous. In germline, CDR1 is SGHTA, CDR2 FQGNSA. The V end lost 1 base, the J end lost 8 bases, and 8 bases lay between the germline ends. The CDR3 totals 13 residues. The chain's CDR3 is CASSLGHPGELFF. DNA for the CDR3: TGTGCCAGCAGCTTAGGACACCCGGGGGAGCTGTTTTTT.

Concerning this clonotype itself: An end of the junction differs from the germline gene, which may be a read error. The genes are TRBV27 and TRBJ2-1, with 15 bases matching TRBD2. The germline CDR1 and CDR2 sequences are MNHEY and SMNVEV (reference sequence). The CDR3 covers 13 residues. In DNA form, the CDR3 reads TGTGCCAGCAGTGGACTAGCGGGGGGGCTAAGGATCTTC. Residues: CASSGLAGGLRIF.

This clonotype was seen more than once but under ten times. The chain links TRBV2 to TRBJ2-1, with D possibly TRBD2 on 5 matching bases. The germline V and J ends were trimmed by 6 bases and 0 bases, with 12 bases remaining between them. This CDR3 has 15 amino acids. Germline CDR1 and CDR2: SNHLY and FYNNEI. The DNA of the CDR3 is TGTGCCAGCAGAATGGACTTGAGCTCCTACAATGAGCAGTTCTTC. This codes for CASRMDLSSYNEQFF.

This rearrangement joins TRBV30 to TRBJ1-6; D call uncertain. The CDR3 consists of 13 residues. Trimming removed 4 bases from V and 4 bases from J, with 8 bases in between. Germline CDR1 reads GTSNPN; CDR2 reads SVGIG (reference sequence). The CDR3 nucleotides read TGTGCCTGGAATTGGGGTTATAATTCACCCCTCCACTTT. This codes for CAWNWGYNSPLHF.

The rearrangement uses TRBV11-2 and TRBJ2-6; maybe TRBD1 (5 bases). Trimming pared 2 bases from V and 0 bases from J, leaving 8 bases between. The CDR3 spans 16 residues. Germline CDR1 and CDR2: SGHAT and FQNNGV. This CDR3 reads CASSLSTDSGANVLTF. CDR3 nucleotides: TGTGCCAGCAGCTTATCGACAGACTCTGGGGCCAACGTCCTGACTTTC.

The chain combines TRBV20-1 with TRBJ2-5; TRBD2 matches at 10 bases. V shed 7 bases and J 5 bases; nucleotides not matched to a gene: 7. From germline, CDR1 is DFQATT and CDR2 SNEGSKA (reference sequence). The length of the CDR3 is 13 residues. This CDR3 reads CSVQRGGSETQYF. CDR3 DNA sequence: TGCAGTGTTCAGCGGGGGGGCTCGGAGACCCAGTACTTC.

This clonotype has only a few counts. The chain couples TRBV3-1 to TRBJ2-4, with unresolved D. This CDR3 region has 13 residues. Trimming removed 4 bases from V and 7 bases from J, with 11 bases in between. Germline-derived CDR1 and CDR2 are LGHDT and YNNKEL (reference sequence). In DNA, the CDR3 is TGTGCCAGCAGCCCCTCTGGTGACAACATTCAGTACTTC. It yields the protein CASSPSGDNIQYF.

The chain is built from TRBV7-2 and TRBJ1-1; D unclear. Germline values: CDR1 SGHTA, CDR2 FQGNSA. Trimming took off 9 bases at V and 6 bases at J, with 17 bases between the two ends. The length of the CDR3 is 13 residues. The CDR3 sequence is CASLQQLRAEAFF. The CDR3 coding sequence is TGTGCCAGTCTACAACAGTTGAGAGCTGAAGCTTTCTTT.

The table lists this clonotype with a few counts. The CDR3 sequence is CASSLTDYSPLHF. In DNA, the CDR3 is TGTGCCAGCAGTCTAACAGACTATTCACCCCTCCACTTT. The chain is built from TRBV27 and TRBJ1-6; D remains ambiguous. There are 13 residues in the CDR3. Trimming took off 5 bases at V and 8 bases at J, with 10 bases between the two ends. Per the germline V gene, CDR1 is MNHEY and CDR2 is SMNVEV (reference sequence).

This clonotype was found a few times. The V call is TRBV30, the J call TRBJ2-3; D gene unclear. The V gene's germline CDR1 is GTSNPN and CDR2 SVGIG (reference sequence). The CDR3 sequence is 12 residues long. Trimming took 1 base from V and 6 from J, leaving 8 bases between them. The CDR3 coding sequence is TGTGCCTGGAGTGGACAAGGGGATACGCAGTATTTT. Its translation: CAWSGQGDTQYF.

V and J are TRBV5-1 and TRBJ2-1; D possibly corresponds to TRBD2 (6 bases). The ends were cut back, 4 bases at V and 0 bases at J, with 11 bases in the middle. The CDR3 consists of 15 residues. From germline, CDR1 is SGHRS and CDR2 YFSETQ. CDR3 coding DNA: TGCGCCAGCAGCATGGGACTGAACTCCTACAATGAGCAGTTCTTC. It translates to CASSMGLNSYNEQFF.

This clonotype was observed a handful of times. The chain combines TRBV9 with TRBJ1-4, with no clear D. The CDR3 has 15 amino acids. V dropped 2 bases and J dropped 1 base, with 9 bases sitting between them. Germline V gene lookup returns CDR1 SGDLS and CDR2 YYNGEE. The CDR3 DNA reads TGTGCCAGCAGCGTTGACGTCGGAACTAATGAAAAACTGTTTTTT. Protein sequence: CASSVDVGTNEKLFF.

The V gene is TRBV4-2, the J gene TRBJ2-5; 11 bases line up with TRBD2. The V gene end was trimmed by 4 bases and the J gene end by 2 bases; junction bases not matched to a gene: 18. The CDR3 has 20 amino acids. CDR1 LGHNA and CDR2 YNFKEQ come from the germline V gene. In DNA, the CDR3 is TGTGCCAGCAGCCGACTACCCCCCACGGCTAGCGGGGGGCTGCAAGAGACCCAGTACTTC. Its protein product is CASSRLPPTASGGLQETQYF.